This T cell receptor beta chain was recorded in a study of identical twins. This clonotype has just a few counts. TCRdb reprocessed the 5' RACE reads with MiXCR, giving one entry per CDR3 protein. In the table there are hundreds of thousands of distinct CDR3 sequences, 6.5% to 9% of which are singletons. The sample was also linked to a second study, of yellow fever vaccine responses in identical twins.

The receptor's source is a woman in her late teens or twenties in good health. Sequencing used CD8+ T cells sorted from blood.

As DNA, the CDR3 is TGTGCCAGCAGCCCCAGTAGAGGCTACGAGCAGTACTTC. Encoded protein: CASSPSRGYEQYF. This rearrangement joins TRBV7-3 to TRBJ2-7; D gene ambiguous. Germline values: CDR1 SGHTA, CDR2 FQGTGA. The CDR3 covers 13 residues. The V and J ends lost 5 bases and 3 bases respectively, with 11 bases between them.